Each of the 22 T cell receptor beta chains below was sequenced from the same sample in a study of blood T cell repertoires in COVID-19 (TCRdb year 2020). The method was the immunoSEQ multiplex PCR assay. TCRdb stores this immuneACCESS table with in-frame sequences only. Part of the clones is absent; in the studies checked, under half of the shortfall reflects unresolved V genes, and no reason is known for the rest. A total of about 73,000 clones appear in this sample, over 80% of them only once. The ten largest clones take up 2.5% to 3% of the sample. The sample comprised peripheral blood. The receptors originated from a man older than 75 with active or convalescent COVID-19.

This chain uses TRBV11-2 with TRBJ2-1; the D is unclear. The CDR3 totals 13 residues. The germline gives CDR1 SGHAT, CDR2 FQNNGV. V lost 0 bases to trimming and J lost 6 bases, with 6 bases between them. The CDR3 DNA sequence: TGTGCCAGCAGCTTAGATGTGAGCAATGAGCAGTTCTTC. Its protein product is CASSLDVSNEQFF.

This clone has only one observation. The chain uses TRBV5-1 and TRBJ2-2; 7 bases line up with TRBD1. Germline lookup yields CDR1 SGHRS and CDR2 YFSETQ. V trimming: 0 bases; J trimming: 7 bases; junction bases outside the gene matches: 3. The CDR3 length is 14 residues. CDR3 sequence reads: CASSLEGAGGELFF. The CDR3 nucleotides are TGCGCCAGCAGCTTGGAGGGGGCCGGCGGGGAGCTGTTTTTT.

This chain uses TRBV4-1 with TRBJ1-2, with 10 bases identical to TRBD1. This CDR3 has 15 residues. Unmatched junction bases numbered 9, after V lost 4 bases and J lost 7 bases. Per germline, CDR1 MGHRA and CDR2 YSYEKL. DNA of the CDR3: TGCGCCAGCAGCCCGGGGACAGGGGATTTTGGTGGCTACACCTTC. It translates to CASSPGTGDFGGYTF.

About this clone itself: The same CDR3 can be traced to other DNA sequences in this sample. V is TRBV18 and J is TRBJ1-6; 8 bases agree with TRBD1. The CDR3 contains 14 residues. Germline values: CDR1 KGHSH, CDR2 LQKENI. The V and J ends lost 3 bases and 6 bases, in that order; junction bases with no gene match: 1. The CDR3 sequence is CASSPDRGNSPLHF. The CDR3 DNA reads TGTGCCAGCTCACCCGACAGGGGTAATTCACCCCTCCACTTT.

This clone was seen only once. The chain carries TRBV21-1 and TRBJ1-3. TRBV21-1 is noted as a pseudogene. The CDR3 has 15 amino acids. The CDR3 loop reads CASSKPGTGGNTIYF. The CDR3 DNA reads TGTGCCAGCAGCAAGCCCGGAACGGGGGGAAACACCATATATTTT.

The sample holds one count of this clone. CDR3 coding DNA: TGCGCCAGCAGCCAAGAGGGTAGCGGGAGGGCCGATACGCAGTATTTT. As protein: CASSQEGSGRADTQYF. The chain carries TRBV4-1 and TRBJ2-3, with 11 bases that match TRBD2. J lost 6 bases, V lost 0 bases, and 5 bases had no gene match. CDR3 length: 16 residues. Germline V gene data show CDR1 as MGHRA and CDR2 as YSYEKL.

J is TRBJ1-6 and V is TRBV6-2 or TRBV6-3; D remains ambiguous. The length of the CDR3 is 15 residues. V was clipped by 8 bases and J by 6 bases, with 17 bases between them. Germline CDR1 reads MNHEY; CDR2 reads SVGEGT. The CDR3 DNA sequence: TGTGCCAGCGGCCAGAGAGGGTTCGGTAATTCACCCCTCCACTTT. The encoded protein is CASGQRGFGNSPLHF.

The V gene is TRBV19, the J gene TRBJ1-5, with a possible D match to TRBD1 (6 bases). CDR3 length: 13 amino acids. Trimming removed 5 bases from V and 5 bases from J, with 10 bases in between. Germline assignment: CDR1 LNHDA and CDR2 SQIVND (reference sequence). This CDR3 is CASSVQGYQPQHF. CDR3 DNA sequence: TGTGCCAGTAGTGTCCAGGGGTATCAGCCCCAGCATTTT.

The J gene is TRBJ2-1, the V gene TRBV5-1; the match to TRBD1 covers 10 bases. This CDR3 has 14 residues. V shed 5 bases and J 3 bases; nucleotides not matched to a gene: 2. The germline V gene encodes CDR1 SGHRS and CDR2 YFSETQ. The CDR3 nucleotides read TGCGCCAGCAGAGGGACAGGGGTCTACAATGAGCAGTTCTTC. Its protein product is CASRGTGVYNEQFF. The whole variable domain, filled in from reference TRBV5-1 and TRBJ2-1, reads KAGVTQTPRYLIKTRGQQVTLSCSPISGHRSVSWYQQTPGQGLQFLFEYFSETQRNKGNFPGRFSGRQFSNSRSEMNVSTLELGDSALYLCASRGTGVYNEQFFGPGTRLTVL.

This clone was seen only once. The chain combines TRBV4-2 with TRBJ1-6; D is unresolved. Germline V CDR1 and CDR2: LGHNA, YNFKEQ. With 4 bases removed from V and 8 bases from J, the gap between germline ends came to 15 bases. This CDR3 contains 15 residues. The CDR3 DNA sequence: TGTGCCAGCAGCCGCGGGAGGGCTCTTTATTCACCCCTCCACTTT. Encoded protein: CASSRGRALYSPLHF.

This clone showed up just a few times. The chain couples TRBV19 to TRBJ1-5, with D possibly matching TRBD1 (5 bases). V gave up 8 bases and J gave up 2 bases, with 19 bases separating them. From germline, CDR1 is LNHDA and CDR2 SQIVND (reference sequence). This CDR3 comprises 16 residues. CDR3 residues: CASRDTWGGGNQPQHF. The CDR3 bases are TGTGCCAGTCGCGATACGTGGGGGGGTGGCAATCAGCCCCAGCATTTT.

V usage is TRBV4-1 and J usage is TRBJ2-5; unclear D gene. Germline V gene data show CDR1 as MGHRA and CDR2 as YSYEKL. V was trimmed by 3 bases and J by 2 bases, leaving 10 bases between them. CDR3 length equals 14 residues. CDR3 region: CASSHYYPQETQYF. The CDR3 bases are TGCGCCAGCAGCCATTACTACCCTCAAGAGACCCAGTACTTC.

CDR3 loop: CASSPQTEAFF. DNA for the CDR3: TGTGCCAGCAGTCCCCAGACTGAAGCTTTCTTT. The gene calls are TRBV28 and TRBJ1-1; D remains ambiguous. CDR3 length: 11 amino acids. V was pared by 5 bases and J by 5 bases, with 6 bases between. Germline loops: CDR1 MDHEN, CDR2 SYDVKM.

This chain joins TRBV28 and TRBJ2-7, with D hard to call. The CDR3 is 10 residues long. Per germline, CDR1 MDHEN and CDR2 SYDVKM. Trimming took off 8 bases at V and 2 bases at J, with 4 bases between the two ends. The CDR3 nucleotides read TGTGCCAGCGCGACCTACGAGCAGTACTTC. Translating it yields CASATYEQYF.

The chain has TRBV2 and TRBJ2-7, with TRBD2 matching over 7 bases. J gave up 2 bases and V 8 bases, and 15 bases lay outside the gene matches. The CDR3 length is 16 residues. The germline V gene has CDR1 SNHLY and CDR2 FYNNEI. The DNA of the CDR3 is TGTGCCAGCGGGGAGGGTCTCGTGGGCACCCCCTACGAGCAGTACTTC. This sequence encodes CASGEGLVGTPYEQYF. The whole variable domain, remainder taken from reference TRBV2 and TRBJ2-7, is EPEVTQTPSHQVTQMGQEVILRCVPISNHLYFYWYRQILGQKVEFLVSFYNNEISEKSEIFDDQFSVERPDGSNFTLKIRSTKLEDSAMYFCASGEGLVGTPYEQYFGPGTRLTVT.

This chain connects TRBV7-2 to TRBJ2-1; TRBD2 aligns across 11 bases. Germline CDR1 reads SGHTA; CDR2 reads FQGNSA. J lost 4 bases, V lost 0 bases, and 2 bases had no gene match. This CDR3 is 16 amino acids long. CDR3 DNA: TGTGCCAGCAGCTTAGCGCCTAGCGGGGGGTACAATGAGCAGTTCTTC. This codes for CASSLAPSGGYNEQFF. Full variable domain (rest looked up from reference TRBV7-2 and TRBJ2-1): GAGVSQSPSNKVTEKGKDVELRCDPISGHTALYWYRQSLGQGLEFLIYFQGNSAPDKSGLPSDRFSAERTGGSVSTLTIQRTQQEDSAVYLCASSLAPSGGYNEQFFGPGTRLTVL.

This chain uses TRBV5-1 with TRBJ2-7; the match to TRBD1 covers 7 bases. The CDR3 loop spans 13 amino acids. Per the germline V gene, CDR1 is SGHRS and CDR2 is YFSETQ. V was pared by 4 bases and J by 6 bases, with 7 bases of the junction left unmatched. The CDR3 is CASSITGVPEQYF. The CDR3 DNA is TGCGCCAGCAGCATCACAGGGGTTCCCGAGCAGTACTTC. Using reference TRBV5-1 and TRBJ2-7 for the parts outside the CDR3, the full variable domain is KAGVTQTPRYLIKTRGQQVTLSCSPISGHRSVSWYQQTPGQGLQFLFEYFSETQRNKGNFPGRFSGRQFSNSRSEMNVSTLELGDSALYLCASSITGVPEQYFGPGTRLTVT.

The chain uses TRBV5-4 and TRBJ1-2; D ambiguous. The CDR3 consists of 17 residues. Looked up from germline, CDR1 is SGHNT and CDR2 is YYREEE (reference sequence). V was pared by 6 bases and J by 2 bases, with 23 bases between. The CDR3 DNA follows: TGTGCCAGCAACTCCAAGGGTCGCGGGGAGAACAACTATGGCTACACCTTC. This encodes CASNSKGRGENNYGYTF.

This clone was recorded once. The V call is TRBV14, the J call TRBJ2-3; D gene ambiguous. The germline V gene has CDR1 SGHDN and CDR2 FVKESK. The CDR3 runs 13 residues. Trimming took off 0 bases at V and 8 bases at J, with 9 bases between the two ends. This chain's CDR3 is CASSQDLAGTQYF. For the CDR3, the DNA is TGTGCCAGCAGCCAAGATCTGGCAGGTACGCAGTATTTT.

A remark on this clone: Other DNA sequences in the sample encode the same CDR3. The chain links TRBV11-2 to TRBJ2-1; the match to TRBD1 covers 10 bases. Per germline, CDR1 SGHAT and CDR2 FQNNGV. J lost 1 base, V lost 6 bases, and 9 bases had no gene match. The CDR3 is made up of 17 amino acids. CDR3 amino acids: CASRVGQGSASYNEQFF. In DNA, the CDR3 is TGTGCCAGCAGAGTGGGACAGGGGTCCGCGTCCTACAATGAGCAGTTCTTC.

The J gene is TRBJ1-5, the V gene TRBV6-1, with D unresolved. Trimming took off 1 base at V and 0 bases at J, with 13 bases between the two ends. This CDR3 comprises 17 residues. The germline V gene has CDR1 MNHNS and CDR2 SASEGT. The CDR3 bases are TGTGCCAGCAGTGAAGATTTCAGGAGGGCTAGCAATCAGCCCCAGCATTTT. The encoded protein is CASSEDFRRASNQPQHF.

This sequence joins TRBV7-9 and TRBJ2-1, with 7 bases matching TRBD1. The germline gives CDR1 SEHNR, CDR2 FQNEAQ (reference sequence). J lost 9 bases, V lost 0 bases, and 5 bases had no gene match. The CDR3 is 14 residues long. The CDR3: CASSLARGLTEQFF. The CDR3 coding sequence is TGTGCCAGCAGCTTAGCCAGGGGGTTGACTGAGCAGTTCTTC.